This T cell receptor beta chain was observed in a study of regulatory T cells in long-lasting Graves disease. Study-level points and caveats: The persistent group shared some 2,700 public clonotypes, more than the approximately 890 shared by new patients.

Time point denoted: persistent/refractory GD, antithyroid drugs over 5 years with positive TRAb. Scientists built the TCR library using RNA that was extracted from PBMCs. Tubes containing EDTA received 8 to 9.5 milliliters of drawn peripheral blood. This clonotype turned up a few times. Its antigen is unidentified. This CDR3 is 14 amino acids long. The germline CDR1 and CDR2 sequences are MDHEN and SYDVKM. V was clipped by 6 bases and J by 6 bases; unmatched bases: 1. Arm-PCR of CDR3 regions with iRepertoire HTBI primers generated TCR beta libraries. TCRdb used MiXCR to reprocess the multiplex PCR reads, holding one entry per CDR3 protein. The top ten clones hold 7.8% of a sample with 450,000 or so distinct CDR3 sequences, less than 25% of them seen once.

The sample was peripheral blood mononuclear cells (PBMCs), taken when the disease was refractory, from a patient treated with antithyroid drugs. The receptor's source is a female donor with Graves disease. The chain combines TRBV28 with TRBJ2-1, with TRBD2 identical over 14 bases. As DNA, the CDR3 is TGTGCCAGCAGGGGGACTAGCGGGAGCAATGAGCAGTTCTTC. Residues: CASRGTSGSNEQFF.